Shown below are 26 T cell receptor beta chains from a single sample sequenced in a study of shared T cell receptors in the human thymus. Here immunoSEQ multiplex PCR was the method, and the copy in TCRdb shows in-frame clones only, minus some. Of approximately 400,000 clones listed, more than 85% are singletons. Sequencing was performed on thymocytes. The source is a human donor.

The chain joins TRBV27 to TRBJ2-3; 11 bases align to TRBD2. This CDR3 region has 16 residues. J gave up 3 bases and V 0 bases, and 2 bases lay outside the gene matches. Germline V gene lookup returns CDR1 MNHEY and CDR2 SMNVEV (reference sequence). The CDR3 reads CASSLSPSGRTDTQYF. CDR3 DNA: TGTGCCAGCAGTTTATCTCCTAGCGGGAGGACAGATACGCAGTATTTT.

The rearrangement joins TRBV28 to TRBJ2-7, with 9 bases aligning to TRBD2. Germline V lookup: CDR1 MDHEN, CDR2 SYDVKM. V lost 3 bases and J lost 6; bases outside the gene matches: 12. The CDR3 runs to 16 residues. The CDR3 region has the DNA TGTGCCAGCAGTTTTAATCCGACTAGCGGTCCATTCGAGCAGTACTTC. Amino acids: CASSFNPTSGPFEQYF.

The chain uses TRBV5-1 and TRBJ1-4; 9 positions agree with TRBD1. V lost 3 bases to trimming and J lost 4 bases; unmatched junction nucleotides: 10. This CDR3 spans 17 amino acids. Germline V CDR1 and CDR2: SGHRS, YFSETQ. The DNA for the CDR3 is TGCGCCAGCAGCTCAAACAGGACAGGGGATCTTAATGAAAAACTGTTTTTT. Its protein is CASSSNRTGDLNEKLFF.

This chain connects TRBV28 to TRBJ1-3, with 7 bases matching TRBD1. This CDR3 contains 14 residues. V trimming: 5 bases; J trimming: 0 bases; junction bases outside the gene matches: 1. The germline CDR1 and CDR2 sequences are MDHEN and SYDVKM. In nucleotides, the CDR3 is TGTGCCAGCAGTACAGGGGACTCTGGAAACACCATATATTTT. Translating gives CASSTGDSGNTIYF.

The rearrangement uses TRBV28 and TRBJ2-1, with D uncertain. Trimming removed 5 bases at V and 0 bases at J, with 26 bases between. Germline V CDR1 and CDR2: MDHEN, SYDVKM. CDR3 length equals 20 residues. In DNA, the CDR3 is TGTGCCAGCAGTCCAAAAGCTAGGTCCCCCCCCACGAGCTCCTACAATGAGCAGTTCTTC. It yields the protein CASSPKARSPPTSSYNEQFF.

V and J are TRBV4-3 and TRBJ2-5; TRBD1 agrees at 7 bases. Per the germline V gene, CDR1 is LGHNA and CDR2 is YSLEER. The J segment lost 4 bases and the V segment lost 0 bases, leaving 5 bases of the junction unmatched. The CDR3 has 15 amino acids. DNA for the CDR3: TGCGCCAGCAGCCAAGACCGACAGGGCGGAGAGACCCAGTACTTC. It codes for CASSQDRQGGETQYF.

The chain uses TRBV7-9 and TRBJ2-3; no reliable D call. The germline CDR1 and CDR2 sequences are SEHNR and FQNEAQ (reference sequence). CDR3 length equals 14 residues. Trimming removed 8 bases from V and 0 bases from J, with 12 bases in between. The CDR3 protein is CASRFSASTDTQYF. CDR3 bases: TGTGCCAGCCGGTTTTCCGCAAGCACAGATACGCAGTATTTT.

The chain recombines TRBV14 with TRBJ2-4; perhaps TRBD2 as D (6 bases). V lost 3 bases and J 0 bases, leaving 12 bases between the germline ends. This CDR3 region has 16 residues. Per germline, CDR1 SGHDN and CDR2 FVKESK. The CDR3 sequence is CASSHGTPLAKNIQYF. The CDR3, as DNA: TGTGCCAGCAGCCATGGGACTCCTCTAGCCAAAAACATTCAGTACTTC. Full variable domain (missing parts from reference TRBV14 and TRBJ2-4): EAGVTQFPSHSVIEKGQTVTLRCDPISGHDNLYWYRRVMGKEIKFLLHFVKESKQDESGMPNNRFLAERTGGTYSTLKVQPAELEDSGVYFCASSHGTPLAKNIQYFGAGTRLSVL.

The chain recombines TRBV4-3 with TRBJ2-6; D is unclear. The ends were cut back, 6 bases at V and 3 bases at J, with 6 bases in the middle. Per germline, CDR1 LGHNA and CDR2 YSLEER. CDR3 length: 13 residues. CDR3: CASSSGGANVLTF. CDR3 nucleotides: TGCGCCAGCAGTAGTGGTGGGGCCAACGTCCTGACTTTC.

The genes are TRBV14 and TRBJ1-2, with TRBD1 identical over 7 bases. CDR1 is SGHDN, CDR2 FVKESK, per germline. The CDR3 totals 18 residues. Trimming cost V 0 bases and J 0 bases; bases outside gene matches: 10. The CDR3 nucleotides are TGTGCCAGCAGCCAAGATACAGGGGTAATAGCAGCTAACTATGGCTACACCTTC. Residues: CASSQDTGVIAANYGYTF.

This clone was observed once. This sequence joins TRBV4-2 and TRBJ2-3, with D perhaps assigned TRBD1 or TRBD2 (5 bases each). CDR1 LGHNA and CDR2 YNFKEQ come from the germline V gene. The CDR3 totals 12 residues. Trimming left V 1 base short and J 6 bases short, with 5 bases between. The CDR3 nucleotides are TGTGCCAGCAGCCAAGGGGGGGATACGCAGTATTTT. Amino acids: CASSQGGDTQYF.

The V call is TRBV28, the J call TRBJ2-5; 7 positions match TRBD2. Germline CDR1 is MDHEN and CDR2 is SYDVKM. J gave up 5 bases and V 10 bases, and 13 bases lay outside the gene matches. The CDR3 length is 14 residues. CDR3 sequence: CATRLGLGGETQYF. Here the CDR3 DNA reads TGTGCCACTCGACTCGGACTAGGTGGGGAGACCCAGTACTTC.

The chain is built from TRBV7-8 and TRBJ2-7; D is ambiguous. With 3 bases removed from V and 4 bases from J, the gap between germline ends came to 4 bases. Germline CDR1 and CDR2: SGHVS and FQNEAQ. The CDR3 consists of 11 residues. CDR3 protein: CASSFMYEQYF. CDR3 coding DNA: TGTGCCAGCAGCTTTATGTACGAGCAGTACTTC.

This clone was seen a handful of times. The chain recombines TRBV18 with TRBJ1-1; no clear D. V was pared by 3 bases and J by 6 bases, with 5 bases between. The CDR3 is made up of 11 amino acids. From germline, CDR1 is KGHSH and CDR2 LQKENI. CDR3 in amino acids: CASSPVAEAFF. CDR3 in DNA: TGTGCCAGCTCACCTGTAGCTGAAGCTTTCTTT. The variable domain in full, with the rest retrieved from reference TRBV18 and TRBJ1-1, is NAGVMQNPRHLVRRRGQEARLRCSPMKGHSHVYWYRQLPEEGLKFMVYLQKENIIDESGMPKERFSAEFPKEGPSILRIQQVVRGDSAAYFCASSPVAEAFFGQGTRLTVV.

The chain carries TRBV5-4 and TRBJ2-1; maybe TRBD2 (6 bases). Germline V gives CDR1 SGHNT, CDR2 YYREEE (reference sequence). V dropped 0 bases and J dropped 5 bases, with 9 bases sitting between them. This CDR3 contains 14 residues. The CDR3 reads CASSLVASDNEQFF. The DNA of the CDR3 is TGTGCCAGCAGCTTGGTCGCTAGCGACAATGAGCAGTTCTTC.

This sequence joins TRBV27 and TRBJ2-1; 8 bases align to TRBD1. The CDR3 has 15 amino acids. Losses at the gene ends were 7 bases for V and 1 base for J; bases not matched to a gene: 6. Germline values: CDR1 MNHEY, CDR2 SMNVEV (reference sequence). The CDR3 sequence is CASKDRGGSYNEQFF. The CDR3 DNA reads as TGTGCCAGCAAAGACAGGGGTGGGTCCTACAATGAGCAGTTCTTC.

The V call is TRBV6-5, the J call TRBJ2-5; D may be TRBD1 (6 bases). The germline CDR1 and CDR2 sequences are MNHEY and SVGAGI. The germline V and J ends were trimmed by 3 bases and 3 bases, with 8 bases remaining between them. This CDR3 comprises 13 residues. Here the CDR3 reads CASSYRTEETQYF. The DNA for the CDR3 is TGTGCCAGCAGTTATCGGACAGAAGAGACCCAGTACTTC.

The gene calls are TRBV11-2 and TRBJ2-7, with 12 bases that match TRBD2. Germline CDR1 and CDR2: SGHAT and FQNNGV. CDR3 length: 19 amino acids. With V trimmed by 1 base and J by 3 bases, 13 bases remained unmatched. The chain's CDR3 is CASSLGSSGRALRGYEQYF. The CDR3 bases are TGTGCCAGCAGCTTAGGGTCTAGCGGGAGGGCCCTCCGCGGCTACGAGCAGTACTTC.

The CDR3 DNA sequence: TGTGCCATCAGTGAGTCGACTCGGGGGGCAGGGACCGGGGAGCTGTTTTTT. This sequence encodes CAISESTRGAGTGELFF. The J gene is TRBJ2-2, the V gene TRBV10-3; D might be TRBD2 (7 bases). V lost 0 bases, J lost 5 bases, and 16 bases lay in between. CDR3 length: 17 amino acids. From germline, CDR1 is ENHRY and CDR2 SYGVKD.

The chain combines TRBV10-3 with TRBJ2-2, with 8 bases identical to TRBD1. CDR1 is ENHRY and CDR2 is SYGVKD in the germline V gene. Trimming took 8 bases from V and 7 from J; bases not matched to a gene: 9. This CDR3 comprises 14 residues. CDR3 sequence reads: CAISRGQEVGELFF. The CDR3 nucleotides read TGTGCCATCTCCCGGGGACAGGAGGTCGGGGAGCTGTTTTTT.

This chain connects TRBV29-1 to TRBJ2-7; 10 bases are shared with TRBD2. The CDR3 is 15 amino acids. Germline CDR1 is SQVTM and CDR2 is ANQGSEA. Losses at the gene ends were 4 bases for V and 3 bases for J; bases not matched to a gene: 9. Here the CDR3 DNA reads TGCAGCGTTGGGGGGGTTAGCGGGAGGAACTACGAGCAGTACTTC. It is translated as CSVGGVSGRNYEQYF.

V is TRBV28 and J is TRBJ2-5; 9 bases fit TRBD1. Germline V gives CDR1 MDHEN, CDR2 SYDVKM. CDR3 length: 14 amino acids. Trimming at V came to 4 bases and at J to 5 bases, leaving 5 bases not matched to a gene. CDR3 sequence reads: CASSSRDRDETQYF. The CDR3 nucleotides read TGTGCCAGCAGTTCCCGGGACAGGGACGAGACCCAGTACTTC.

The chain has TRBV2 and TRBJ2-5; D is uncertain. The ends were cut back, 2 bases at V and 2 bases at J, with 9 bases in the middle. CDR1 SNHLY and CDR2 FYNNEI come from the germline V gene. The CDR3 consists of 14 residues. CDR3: CASSEPWRQETQYF. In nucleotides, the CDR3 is TGTGCCAGCAGTGAACCATGGCGGCAAGAGACCCAGTACTTC.

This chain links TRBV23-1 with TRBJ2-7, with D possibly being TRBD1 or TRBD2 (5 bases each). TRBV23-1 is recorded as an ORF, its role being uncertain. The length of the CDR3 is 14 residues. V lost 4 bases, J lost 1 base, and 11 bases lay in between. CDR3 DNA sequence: TGCGCCAGCAGTCGCTGGGACGGATCCTACGAGCAGTACTTC. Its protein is CASSRWDGSYEQYF.

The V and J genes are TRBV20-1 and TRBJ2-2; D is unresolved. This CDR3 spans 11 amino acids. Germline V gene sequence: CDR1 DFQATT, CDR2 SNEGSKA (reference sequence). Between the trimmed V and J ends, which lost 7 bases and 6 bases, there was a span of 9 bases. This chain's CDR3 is CSVETPGELFF. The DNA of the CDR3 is TGCAGTGTCGAAACACCCGGGGAGCTGTTTTTT.

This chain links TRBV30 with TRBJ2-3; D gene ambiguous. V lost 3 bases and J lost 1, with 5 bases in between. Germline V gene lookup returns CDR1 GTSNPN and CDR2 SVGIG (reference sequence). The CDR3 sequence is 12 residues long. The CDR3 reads CAWRSGTDTQYF. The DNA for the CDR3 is TGTGCCTGGAGAAGCGGCACAGATACGCAGTATTTT.